This T cell receptor beta chain was profiled in a study of post-analysis software for immune sequencing data. Overall study findings and caveats: Relative to controls, patients with multiple sclerosis showed significantly lower normalized Chao1 diversity. The study found TRBV5-6, TRBV5-1 and TRBV20-1 among about five TRBV segments more frequent in patients than controls. Clustering by F measure revealed strong co-clustering among samples prepared together in one batch.

This clonotype turned up a few times. The target antigen is unknown. A read error may explain this, as a much larger clone is one base away. Unique molecular identifiers had been added to the TCR beta cDNA libraries. It was from roughly 0.93 to 9.6 million T cells that about 540,000 cDNA molecules came. MiXCR, run by TCRdb on the PCR reads, gives a single entry per CDR3 protein. The table lists approximately 260,000 distinct CDR3 sequences, roughly a third of them singletons. The CDR3 totals 15 residues. CDR1 and CDR2 from the germline V gene are SGHVS and FQNEAQ. After removal of 5 bases from V and 5 bases from J, the junction contained 8 bases not matched to a gene.

The rearrangement joins TRBV7-8 to TRBJ1-2; 10 nucleotides align to TRBD1. The TCR was taken from a girl aged 5-17 years with multiple sclerosis. Source material: blood. Here the CDR3 DNA reads TGTGCCAGCAGCATCCCCGGGACAGGGGAATATGGCTACACCTTC. As protein: CASSIPGTGEYGYTF. Filled out from reference TRBV7-8 and TRBJ1-2, the complete variable domain reads GAGVSQSPRYKVAKRGQDVALRCDPISGHVSLFWYQQALGQGPEFLTYFQNEAQLDKSGLPSDRFFAERPEGSVSTLKIQRTQQEDSAVYLCASSIPGTGEYGYTFGSGTRLTVV.